Shown below are 5 T cell receptor beta chains from a single sample sequenced in a study of T cells in tuberculosis. TCRdb keeps only in-frame clones here, not all; method: immunoSEQ multiplex PCR. The sample holds some 20,000 clones, around 91% seen once. Sequencing was done on a sample of PBMCs. Source of these receptors: a donor aged 10-29 years with latent tuberculosis or without tuberculosis infection.

This clone has just one count. The rearrangement uses TRBV6-5 and TRBJ2-3, with a tentative D call TRBD2 (6 bases). CDR1 is MNHEY and CDR2 is SVGAGI in the germline V gene. The CDR3 runs 14 residues. V was clipped by 8 bases and J by 2 bases, with 14 bases between them. The CDR3 bases are TGTGCCAGCTCAACGCGGGGCTTCACAGATACGCAGTATTTT. Encoded protein: CASSTRGFTDTQYF.

This chain uses TRBV6-1 with TRBJ1-2; a possible D gene is TRBD1 (5 bases). V lost 4 bases to trimming and J lost 7 bases, with 10 bases between them. Germline CDR1 and CDR2: MNHNS and SASEGT. The CDR3 totals 12 residues. CDR3 nucleotide sequence: TGTGCCAGCAGTGGAAGACAGCTTGGCTACACCTTC. Translation: CASSGRQLGYTF.

This sequence joins TRBV23-1 and TRBJ1-5; 7 bases match TRBD1. TRBV23-1 is an open reading frame, and its role is uncertain. The junction had 7 bases not matched to a gene; V was cut back by 4 bases and J by 4 bases. This CDR3 spans 15 amino acids. CDR3 in amino acids: CASSPARQGNQPQHF. DNA for the CDR3: TGCGCCAGCAGTCCCGCCCGACAGGGAAATCAGCCCCAGCATTTT.

A few counts support this clone. The rearrangement links TRBV30 to TRBJ2-7, with D perhaps TRBD2 (6 bases). CDR3 length: 12 residues. Per germline, CDR1 GTSNPN and CDR2 SVGIG (reference sequence). V was clipped by 0 bases and J by 7 bases, with 10 bases between them. The CDR3 loop is CAWSVGAGEQYF. In DNA, the CDR3 is TGTGCCTGGAGTGTCGGGGCGGGAGAGCAGTACTTC.

Note on this clone: Compared with germline, one end of the junction differs, possibly owing to a read error. The chain uses TRBV29-1 and TRBJ2-5, with 7 positions matching TRBD2. CDR3 length: 12 residues. Germline-derived CDR1 and CDR2 are SQVTM and ANQGSEA. CDR3 DNA sequence: TGCAGCGTTGAAGAAGGCACTTTTCGGGGGGACTTC. This sequence encodes CSVEEGTFRGDF.